This T cell receptor beta chain was recorded in a study of cytomegalovirus exposure and HLA in healthy donors. Study-wide results and caveats: Reports showed the classifier diagnosing cytomegalovirus status with high specificity and sensitivity. TCR sequences were mostly rare, though some public TCRs occurred in many donors. Subsequent analysis found a tendency for first-cohort TCR clusters to co-occur within the 110 or so validation repertoires.

Note on this clone: Its target is unknown.

Repertoires were generated with immunoSEQ multiplex PCR, while TCRdb's copy carries only in-frame clones and drops some. The table lists about 130,000 clones, roughly 89% of them singletons. The V end was cut by 4 bases, the J end by 2 bases, with 9 bases between. Germline V lookup: CDR1 ENHRY, CDR2 SYGVKD. CDR3 length: 13 amino acids. The receptor comes from a woman aged 18-29 years in good health and CMV-seropositive. The chain employs TRBV10-3 and TRBJ2-7, with a weak D call TRBD1 (6 bases). The sample taken for sequencing was PBMCs. CDR3 coding DNA: TGTGCCATCAGTGGGACAGATGCCTACGAGCAGTACTTC. Translated: CAISGTDAYEQYF.